The rows below give T cell receptor beta chains drawn from one sample of a study of blood T cell repertoires in COVID-19. TCRdb's table, derived via immunoSEQ multiplex PCR, lists solely in-frame clones and lacks some. The table has around 370,000 clones, more than 70% seen once. The source material was PBMCs or T cells enriched from blood (not recorded which). These receptors all come from a woman aged 18-30 years who had recovered from COVID-19. Both conserved end residues are part of each CDR3. Each record gives: J gene, D gene, V gene, clone size, CDR3 protein, CDR3 DNA. D genes are given only for firm matches. Expanded clones get a size class; other rows say once, few or many, or leave the size out.

TRBJ2-5,NA,TRBV7-2,NA,CASSLGEVETQYF,TGTGCCAGCAGCCTAGGGGAGGTAGAGACCCAGTACTTC
TRBJ2-3,NA,TRBV12-3/TRBV12-4,NA,CASSRWRDTQYF,TGTGCCAGCAGTAGGTGGAGAGATACGCAGTATTTT
TRBJ1-2,NA,TRBV6-2/TRBV6-3,few,CASSYSVSRNYGYTF,TGTGCCAGCAGTTACTCTGTGTCCAGGAACTATGGCTACACCTTC
TRBJ2-7,TRBD2,TRBV5-1,NA,CASSLVVAGSSSYEQYF,TGCGCCAGCAGCTTGGTGGTAGCGGGGTCTAGCTCCTACGAGCAGTACTTC
TRBJ1-4,NA,TRBV6-5,once,CASSSTGSTNEKLFF,TGTGCCAGCAGTTCCACAGGGTCAACTAATGAAAAACTGTTTTTT
TRBJ2-2,NA,TRBV20-1,NA,CSASNPGSANTGELFF,TGCAGTGCTAGTAATCCGGGGAGCGCGAACACCGGGGAGCTGTTTTTT
TRBJ1-5,NA,TRBV5-5,once,CASSLVWPGVNQPQHF,TGTGCCAGCAGCTTGGTTTGGCCGGGAGTTAATCAGCCCCAGCATTTT
TRBJ2-2,NA,TRBV20-1,NA,CSASPTTANTGELFF,TGCAGTGCTAGTCCCACGACAGCGAACACCGGGGAGCTGTTTTTT
TRBJ2-7,NA,TRBV5-1,NA,CASSLESAYEQYF,TGCGCCAGCAGCTTGGAGTCGGCCTACGAGCAGTACTTC
TRBJ1-2,NA,TRBV3-1/TRBV3-2,NA,CASSQGASYGYTF,TGTGCCAGCAGCCAAGGAGCGTCCTATGGCTACACCTTC
TRBJ2-1,TRBD2,TRBV9,NA,CASSVSGGAHNEQFF,TGTGCCAGCAGCGTTAGCGGGGGGGCCCACAATGAGCAGTTCTTC
TRBJ1-2,NA,TRBV27,NA,CASSLSAGTGANYGYTF,TGTGCCAGCAGTTTATCGGCGGGGACCGGAGCTAACTATGGCTACACCTTC
TRBJ1-6,NA,TRBV13,few,CASSPVGYGSPLHF,TGTGCCAGCAGCCCGGTCGGGTATGGTTCACCCCTCCACTTT
TRBJ2-5,TRBD1,TRBV7-9,NA,CASSAPGQGAAQYF,TGTGCCAGCAGCGCACCGGGACAGGGAGCGGCCCAGTACTTC
TRBJ1-2,TRBD1,TRBV2,NA,CASTLGRQGRPDYGYTF,TGTGCCAGCACCCTCGGACGACAGGGGCGACCGGACTATGGCTACACCTTC
TRBJ1-3,NA,TRBV3-1/TRBV3-2,NA,CASSPSTGNTIYF,TGTGCCAGCAGCCCTTCGACAGGAAACACCATATATTTT
TRBJ1-2,TRBD1,TRBV7-9,NA,CASSVRDRGDYGYTF,TGTGCCAGCAGCGTTCGGGACAGGGGGGACTATGGCTACACCTTC
TRBJ2-5,TRBD1,TRBV6-2/TRBV6-3,NA,CASSGGQGAWETQYF,TGTGCCAGCAGTGGCGGACAGGGGGCATGGGAGACCCAGTACTTC
TRBJ1-1,TRBD1,TRBV3-1/TRBV3-2,NA,CASSPTGANTEAFF,TGTGCCAGCAGCCCGACAGGGGCCAACACTGAAGCTTTCTTT
TRBJ1-6,NA,TRBV28,NA,CASSFFTASPLHF,TGTGCCAGCAGTTTTTTTACAGCTTCACCCCTCCACTTT
TRBJ1-4,TRBD1,TRBV5-4,NA,CASSRRDRGGEKLFF,TGTGCCAGCAGCCGCCGGGACAGGGGTGGGGAAAAACTGTTTTTT
TRBJ2-1,NA,TRBV28,NA,CASVGAHNEQFF,TGTGCCTCCGTGGGGGCTCACAATGAGCAGTTCTTC
TRBJ2-1,NA,TRBV30,NA,CACSLLGSSYNEQFF,TGTGCCTGTTCTCTGTTGGGGAGCTCCTACAATGAGCAGTTCTTC
TRBJ2-2,TRBD2,TRBV11-3,once,CASSVVGTSSTGELFF,TGTGCCAGCAGCGTAGTCGGGACTAGTAGCACCGGGGAGCTGTTTTTT
TRBJ2-5,TRBD2,TRBV5-1,NA,CASSSLRTSEGTQYF,TGCGCCAGCAGCTCGCTCCGGACTAGCGAAGGGACCCAGTACTTC
TRBJ1-1,NA,TRBV2,NA,CASSVSLGNTEAFF,TGTGCCAGCAGTGTCTCCCTGGGCAACACTGAAGCTTTCTTT
TRBJ2-3,TRBD2,TRBV9,NA,CASSVQALAGSTDTQYF,TGTGCCAGCAGCGTACAAGCACTAGCGGGGAGCACAGATACGCAGTATTTT
TRBJ1-1,TRBD1,TRBV12-5,NA,CASGPSRDRASGTEAFF,TGTGCTAGTGGACCAAGTCGGGACAGGGCCTCCGGGACTGAAGCTTTCTTT
TRBJ2-7,NA,TRBV27,NA,CASSLYIGSSYEQYF,TGTGCCAGCAGCCTTTACATCGGGAGCTCCTACGAGCAGTACTTC
TRBJ2-7,NA,TRBV27,few,CASGTAEQYF,TGTGCCAGTGGGACTGCCGAGCAGTACTTC
TRBJ2-1,TRBD2,TRBV7-9,NA,CASSLSTSAYNEQFF,TGTGCCAGCAGCTTATCTACTAGCGCCTACAATGAGCAGTTCTTC
TRBJ2-7,NA,TRBV19,NA,CASSIRSSSYEQYF,TGTGCCAGTAGTATTCGGAGTAGCTCCTACGAGCAGTACTTC
TRBJ1-5,TRBD1,TRBV2,NA,CASSYRSLGTGTYSNQPQHF,TGTGCCAGCAGCTACCGGAGCCTCGGGACAGGGACTTATAGCAATCAGCCCCAGCATTTT
TRBJ1-5,NA,TRBV7-8,once,CASSPLGGSNQPQHF,TGTGCCAGCAGCCCCCTAGGCGGGAGCAATCAGCCCCAGCATTTT
TRBJ1-5,NA,TRBV10-3,NA,CAISVAGDNQPQHF,TGTGCCATCAGTGTTGCCGGAGACAATCAGCCCCAGCATTTT
TRBJ1-4,NA,TRBV2,NA,CASSEYAGADEKLFF,TGTGCCAGCAGTGAATACGCAGGGGCGGATGAAAAACTGTTTTTT
TRBJ2-2,TRBD1,TRBV3-1/TRBV3-2,NA,CASSNRIQGARTGELFF,TGTGCCAGCAGCAATCGAATACAGGGGGCTCGGACCGGGGAGCTGTTTTTT
TRBJ1-1,TRBD1,TRBV30,once,CAWCTDRGKVMNTEAFF,TGTGCCTGGTGTACGGACAGGGGGAAAGTGATGAACACTGAAGCTTTCTTT
TRBJ1-5,TRBD1,TRBV2,NA,CASSWGTGRNQPQHF,TGTGCCAGCAGTTGGGGGACAGGACGCAATCAGCCCCAGCATTTT